Included here is one T cell receptor beta chain sequence, with context. This clone was seen a single time. Its antigen remains undetermined. Base qualities are not at hand, and no much larger clone is one base apart. Collaborating institutions collected whole blood in K2EDTA tubes following their own protocols. For TCRbeta analysis, collaborator samples were shipped as frozen whole blood, as isolated PBMCs, or as DNA extracted from either sample type. TCRbeta CDR3 regions were amplified from genomic DNA by means of the immunoSEQ Assay, a bias-controlled multiplex PCR. The paper's data handling went like this. The number of nucleated cells in each sample was estimated by amplification of reference gene primers within the assay. To quantify the absolute abundance of each unique TCRbeta CDR3 rearrangement, sequence reads were collapsed and filtered. For each sample, productive Simpson clonality was calculated by taking the square root of Simpson's diversity index across productive rearrangements. TCRdb took over this immuneACCESS table, retaining in-frame rearrangements with V and J assigned. Such tables are incomplete; in checked studies, under half of the missing clones stem from an unresolved V gene, and the remainder is unexplained. D and trimming come from the DNA, and the V and J calls and clone size come from that table. The sample records around 140,000 clones, about 87% of which are singletons. The top ten hold under 3% of the sample.

Sequences LGHNA (CDR1) and YSLEER (CDR2) are obtained from the germline V gene. The CDR3 has 15 amino acids, counting the end cysteine and phenylalanine. Solely the CDR3 DNA is kept, with 45 bases framed from the first base. Trimming costs V 5 bases and J 7 bases, and their ends lie 15 bases apart. The data derive from a study of blood T cell repertoires in COVID-19 (dated by TCRdb to 2020 to 2022). Study-wide context: Samples from collaborators originated in the United States, Italy and Spain and spanned both the acute and convalescent phases of COVID-19. Subjects who had been exposed to COVID-19, were actively infected with it, or had recovered from it provided the deeply sampled blood TCRbeta repertoires that made up the dataset. Sample metadata almost always included a de-identified subject ID, COVID-19 status, age in years and sex. The samples were drawn from the first 160 participants of the ongoing ImmuneRACE study and from 1,254 subjects provided by 6 global collaborators. Where available, HLA class I and class II types were taken from metadata supplied by the sample provider and were not determined by assay-based typing. The repertoires were released in a freely available public database intended as a resource for research on the immune response to SARS-CoV-2. The material from the prospective study consisted of cDNA or gDNA derived from T cells, B-cell-depleted T cells, or PBMCs. The investigation overall reported the following: The amount of clinical and demographic metadata varied by source and participant and was provided uncurated.

The clonotype was recovered from a man aged 50 to 60 with active COVID-19. The rearranged chain carries TRBV4-3 and TRBJ1-6, with a tentative D gene TRBD1 over 5 matching bases. The specimen was peripheral blood. The DNA reads as follows: TGCGCCAGCAGCGGCGGGACCCAGGGAAATTCACCCCTCCACTTT. It is translated as CASSGGTQGNSPLHF.